This entry lists 30 T cell receptor beta chains sequenced from one sample in a study of T cell responses to AZD1222 COVID-19 vaccine. Sequenced by immunoSEQ multiplex PCR; TCRdb stores in-frame clones only, minus some. The table lists under 110,000 clones, more than 85% of them singletons. Here the sequenced sample was peripheral blood, taken on day 0 of AZD1222 vaccination. These receptors came from an adult in good health.

The genes are TRBV27 and TRBJ2-7; either TRBD1 or TRBD2 may supply D (6 bases each). The CDR3 has 14 residues. The ends were cut back, 2 bases at V and 3 bases at J, with 11 bases in the middle. The germline V gene has CDR1 MNHEY and CDR2 SMNVEV (reference sequence). CDR3 DNA sequence: TGTGCCAGCAGTTTAGGGGGGCGAGGCTACGAGCAGTACTTC. Its protein product is CASSLGGRGYEQYF.

The chain is built from TRBV5-1 and TRBJ2-3, with D perhaps TRBD2 (6 bases). Germline loops: CDR1 SGHRS, CDR2 YFSETQ. The V and J ends lost 4 bases and 4 bases respectively, with 16 bases between them. The CDR3 consists of 15 residues. The CDR3 sequence: CASSTGPGGADTQYF. The CDR3 DNA sequence: TGCGCCAGCAGCACTGGACCGGGCGGGGCAGATACGCAGTATTTT. The whole variable domain, remainder taken from reference TRBV5-1 and TRBJ2-3, is KAGVTQTPRYLIKTRGQQVTLSCSPISGHRSVSWYQQTPGQGLQFLFEYFSETQRNKGNFPGRFSGRQFSNSRSEMNVSTLELGDSALYLCASSTGPGGADTQYFGPGTRLTVL.

This sequence joins TRBV6-5 and TRBJ2-1; no clear D. Trimming stripped 2 bases from V and 8 bases from J, with 4 bases between. The germline gives CDR1 MNHEY, CDR2 SVGAGI. The CDR3 sequence is 11 residues long. CDR3 region: CASSYGDEQFF. CDR3 coding DNA: TGTGCCAGCAGTTACGGCGATGAGCAGTTCTTC.

The CDR3 DNA sequence: TGCGCCAGCAGCTACGCAGGACTAGCGGGAGTCTACAATGAGCAGTTCTTC. Translated, it gives CASSYAGLAGVYNEQFF. J is TRBJ2-1 and V is TRBV5-1, with TRBD2 matching 13 bases. Germline lookup yields CDR1 SGHRS and CDR2 YFSETQ. V was clipped by 3 bases and J by 3 bases; unmatched bases: 6. CDR3 length: 17 residues.

This clone has only a few counts. The chain has TRBV19 and TRBJ2-7; maybe TRBD1 (5 bases). Germline CDR1 reads LNHDA; CDR2 reads SQIVND (reference sequence). The CDR3 is made up of 13 amino acids. Trimming took 3 bases from V and 0 from J, leaving 6 bases between them. The CDR3 DNA reads as TGTGCCAGTAGTATGGACACCTCCTACGAGCAGTACTTC. Translating gives CASSMDTSYEQYF.

The V and J genes are TRBV6-5 and TRBJ1-2; the D is unclear. This CDR3 is 16 amino acids long. Germline assignment: CDR1 MNHEY and CDR2 SVGAGI. The V and J ends lost 0 bases and 4 bases respectively, with 15 bases between them. CDR3 protein: CASSYSRRLGTYGYTF. CDR3 bases: TGTGCCAGCAGTTACTCGAGACGTCTGGGAACCTATGGCTACACCTTC.

The chain is built from TRBV29-1 and TRBJ2-7; D gene uncertain. Trimming removed 4 bases at V and 5 bases at J, with 9 bases between. CDR1 is SQVTM and CDR2 is ANQGSEA in the germline V gene. The CDR3 has 11 residues. CDR3 in DNA: TGCAGCGTTGGCTTCCATAACGAGCAGTACTTC. This encodes CSVGFHNEQYF.

The chain carries TRBV3-1 (or the pseudogene TRBV3-2) and TRBJ1-2, with D unclear. V dropped 0 bases and J dropped 7 bases, with 15 bases sitting between them. The germline CDR1 and CDR2 sequences are LGHDT and YNNKEL (reference sequence). CDR3 length: 15 amino acids. Written as DNA, the CDR3 is TGTGCCAGCAGCCAAGACGCCCAGGCCGGCCGTGGCTACACCTTC. Residues: CASSQDAQAGRGYTF.

The chain joins TRBV5-1 to TRBJ1-2, with TRBD1 matching over 7 bases. Germline CDR1 SGHRS, CDR2 YFSETQ. V was pared by 4 bases and J by 6 bases, with 6 bases of the junction left unmatched. CDR3 size: 13 residues. CDR3 in amino acids: CASSPTGNNGYTF. CDR3 nucleotides: TGCGCCAGCAGCCCGACAGGGAACAATGGCTACACCTTC.

The chain is built from TRBV2 and TRBJ2-5; 10 nucleotides line up with TRBD1. V was clipped by 5 bases and J by 5 bases; unmatched bases: 5. Per germline, CDR1 SNHLY and CDR2 FYNNEI. The CDR3 covers 14 residues. The CDR3 spells CASSTGTGAETQYF. DNA of the CDR3: TGTGCCAGCAGTACCGGGACAGGGGCCGAGACCCAGTACTTC.

The chain carries TRBV5-8 and TRBJ2-5; 13 positions agree with TRBD2. CDR1 and CDR2 from the germline V gene are SGHTS and YDEGEE. V lost 4 bases and J lost 1; bases outside the gene matches: 4. This CDR3 region has 16 residues. The CDR3 bases are TGTGCCAGCAGCAGAGGACTAGCGGGAGCCCAAGAGACCCAGTACTTC. This translates into CASSRGLAGAQETQYF.

The CDR3 reads CASSLLAGDTGELFF. The CDR3 DNA reads as TGTGCCAGCAGCTTACTAGCGGGGGACACCGGGGAGCTGTTTTTT. The chain couples TRBV7-3 to TRBJ2-2; 10 nucleotides match TRBD2. This CDR3 region has 15 residues. With V trimmed by 2 bases and J by 3 bases, 0 bases remained unmatched. In germline, CDR1 is SGHTA, CDR2 FQGTGA.

The chain uses TRBV12-3 or TRBV12-4 and TRBJ1-5, with 7 bases fitting TRBD1. CDR3 size: 13 residues. J lost 7 bases, V lost 7 bases, and 7 bases had no gene match. The CDR3 sequence is CASTNDRVQPQHF. In DNA, the CDR3 is TGTGCCAGCACCAACGACAGGGTCCAGCCCCAGCATTTT.

This chain connects TRBV3-1 (or the pseudogene TRBV3-2) to TRBJ2-5; D tentatively reads TRBD1 or TRBD2 (6 bases each). V was shortened by 4 bases and J by 1 base, with 13 bases between the two germline ends. The CDR3 spans 15 residues. Looked up from germline, CDR1 is LGHDT and CDR2 is YNNKEL (reference sequence). The CDR3, as DNA: TGTGCCAGCAGCCGAGCCCGGGGGCCCCAAGAGACCCAGTACTTC. It specifies CASSRARGPQETQYF.

The chain is built from TRBV5-1 and TRBJ2-3; 7 bases are shared with TRBD2. CDR3 size: 14 residues. Germline CDR1 is SGHRS and CDR2 is YFSETQ. V lost 6 bases to trimming and J lost 3 bases; unmatched junction nucleotides: 7. DNA of the CDR3: TGCGCCAGCAACCTGGGGCGGGAGACAGATACGCAGTATTTT. It translates to CASNLGRETDTQYF.

This clone was picked up a small number of times. The gene calls are TRBV19 and TRBJ2-2; D unclear. Trimming removed 2 bases at V and 4 bases at J, with 11 bases between. Germline V CDR1 and CDR2: LNHDA, SQIVND (reference sequence). The CDR3 is 15 residues long. CDR3 in DNA: TGTGCCAGTAGTATAACCCCCGACTTCACCGGGGAGCTGTTTTTT. Protein sequence: CASSITPDFTGELFF.

The chain recombines TRBV2 with TRBJ1-1, with D possibly matching TRBD1 (5 bases). The CDR3 consists of 14 residues. Trimming removed 4 bases at V and 4 bases at J, with 13 bases between. Germline V gene lookup returns CDR1 SNHLY and CDR2 FYNNEI. CDR3: CASSVEAGPTEAFF. The CDR3, as DNA: TGTGCCAGCAGTGTTGAGGCGGGACCCACTGAAGCTTTCTTT.

The rearrangement joins TRBV6-1 to TRBJ2-7; weak D call: TRBD2 (6 bases). In germline, CDR1 is MNHNS, CDR2 SASEGT. The V end was cut by 4 bases, the J end by 0 bases, with 22 bases between. The length of the CDR3 is 18 residues. CDR3 loop: CASSAPDLWGRSSYEQYF. CDR3 nucleotides: TGTGCCAGCAGTGCGCCGGACCTTTGGGGGAGGTCCTCCTACGAGCAGTACTTC.

Only one count was recorded for this clone. The V gene is TRBV28, the J gene TRBJ2-7; 7 bases line up with TRBD1. This CDR3 has 15 residues. Germline-derived CDR1 and CDR2 are MDHEN and SYDVKM. The ends lost 6 bases at V and 3 bases at J; junction bases unmatched: 11. The CDR3 region is CASRRTGNIFYEQYF. CDR3 DNA: TGTGCCAGCAGACGGACAGGAAATATTTTCTACGAGCAGTACTTC.

V usage is TRBV19 and J usage is TRBJ1-1, with 10 bases matching TRBD1. Germline trimming cut 6 bases from V and 0 bases from J; bases unmatched to any gene: 4. The germline V gene has CDR1 LNHDA and CDR2 SQIVND (reference sequence). There are 15 residues in the CDR3. The CDR3 loop reads CASRTGTGVNTEAFF. CDR3 coding DNA: TGTGCCAGTAGGACCGGGACAGGGGTGAACACTGAAGCTTTCTTT.

The chain carries TRBV7-2 and TRBJ1-1, with D tentatively TRBD1 (5 bases). Germline CDR1 is SGHTA and CDR2 is FQGNSA. This CDR3 contains 15 residues. Trimming pared 5 bases from V and 0 bases from J, leaving 13 bases between. CDR3 region: CASSPGPTMNTEAFF. CDR3 in DNA: TGTGCCAGCAGCCCAGGGCCAACTATGAACACTGAAGCTTTCTTT.

This clone has just a few counts. V usage is TRBV4-2 and J usage is TRBJ1-3; D is unclear. This CDR3 has 18 amino acids. V was pared by 1 base and J by 1 base, with 17 bases between. In germline, CDR1 is LGHNA, CDR2 YNFKEQ. CDR3 amino acids: CASSQGSGLGGSGNTIYF. The CDR3 DNA follows: TGTGCCAGCAGCCAAGGAAGTGGGTTGGGAGGGTCTGGAAACACCATATATTTT.

The CDR3 nucleotides read TGTGCCAGCAGCTTCGGACTAGCGGGCACCAATGAGCAGTTCTTC. This translates into CASSFGLAGTNEQFF. The chain links TRBV7-2 to TRBJ2-1, with 11 bases fitting TRBD2. The germline V gene has CDR1 SGHTA and CDR2 FQGNSA. The CDR3 loop spans 15 amino acids. J gave up 6 bases and V 3 bases, and 4 bases lay outside the gene matches.

The V call is TRBV30, the J call TRBJ1-2; D possibly corresponds to TRBD1 (6 bases). V gave up 3 bases and J gave up 9 bases, with 20 bases separating them. CDR1 is GTSNPN and CDR2 is SVGIG in the germline V gene (reference sequence). This CDR3 spans 14 amino acids. The CDR3, as DNA: TGTGCCTGGAGATCAGGGGCCCATACTTCGAGCTACACCTTC. It translates to CAWRSGAHTSSYTF.

The chain recombines TRBV27 with TRBJ2-7; D remains ambiguous. The CDR3 is 13 amino acids. Germline V lookup: CDR1 MNHEY, CDR2 SMNVEV (reference sequence). V lost 2 bases to trimming and J lost 3 bases, with 8 bases between them. The CDR3 DNA follows: TGTGCCAGCAGTTTAGCTCTGTTCTACGAGCAGTACTTC. Translated, it gives CASSLALFYEQYF.

This rearrangement joins TRBV7-6 to TRBJ1-2; D possibly corresponds to TRBD1 (6 bases). The V end lost 2 bases, the J end lost 6 bases, and 19 bases lay between the germline ends. Germline V lookup: CDR1 SGHVS, CDR2 FNYEAQ. CDR3 length: 16 residues. CDR3 DNA sequence: TGTGCCAGCAGCTTAAGATTGGACACAGGGATGGATGGCTACACCTTC. Its protein product is CASSLRLDTGMDGYTF.

The chain links TRBV28 to TRBJ2-2; perhaps TRBD2 as D (5 bases). The CDR3 runs 16 residues. The germline CDR1 and CDR2 sequences are MDHEN and SYDVKM. Trimming shortened V by 5 bases and J by 7 bases, and 20 bases separated the two germline ends. CDR3 nucleotides: TGTGCCAGCAGTACTTATAGGGAGAGGGTTATCGGGGAGCTGTTTTTT. The encoded protein is CASSTYRERVIGELFF.

V usage is TRBV18 and J usage is TRBJ1-1, with a possible D match to TRBD1 (6 bases). The CDR3 sequence is 13 residues long. Trimming took off 3 bases at V and 9 bases at J, with 14 bases between the two ends. Germline CDR1 and CDR2: KGHSH and LQKENI. The CDR3: CASSPPMDSKAFF. CDR3 bases: TGTGCCAGCTCACCTCCGATGGACAGTAAAGCTTTCTTT.

This clone was seen only a few times. The chain employs TRBV28 and TRBJ1-2, with 9 bases lining up with TRBD1. The CDR3 length is 16 residues. Germline loops: CDR1 MDHEN, CDR2 SYDVKM. Trimming took 5 bases from V and 3 from J; bases not matched to a gene: 10. The CDR3 DNA reads as TGTGCCAGCAGTCCCATGGGACAGGGATCCTACTATGGCTACACCTTC. Its translation: CASSPMGQGSYYGYTF.

The chain recombines TRBV11-2 with TRBJ1-1; 7 bases are a match to TRBD1. The germline gives CDR1 SGHAT, CDR2 FQNNGV. This CDR3 has 15 amino acids. Trimming cost V 4 bases and J 0 bases; bases outside gene matches: 5. This CDR3 is CASSSYGQVNTEAFF. CDR3 bases: TGTGCCAGCAGCTCCTACGGACAGGTGAACACTGAAGCTTTCTTT.